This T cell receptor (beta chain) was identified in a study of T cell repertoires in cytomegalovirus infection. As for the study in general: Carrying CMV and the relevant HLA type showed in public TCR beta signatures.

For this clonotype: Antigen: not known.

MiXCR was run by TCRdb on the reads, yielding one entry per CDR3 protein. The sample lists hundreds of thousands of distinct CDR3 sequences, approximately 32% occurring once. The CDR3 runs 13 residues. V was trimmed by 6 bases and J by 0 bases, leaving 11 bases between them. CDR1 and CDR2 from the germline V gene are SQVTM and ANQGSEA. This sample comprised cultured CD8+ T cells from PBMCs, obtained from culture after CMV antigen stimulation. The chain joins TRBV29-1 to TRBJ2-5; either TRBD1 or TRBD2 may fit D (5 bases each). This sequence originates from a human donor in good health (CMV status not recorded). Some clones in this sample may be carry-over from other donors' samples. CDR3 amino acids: CSVLRGYQETQYF. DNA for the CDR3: TGCAGCGTCCTGAGGGGTTACCAAGAGACCCAGTACTTC.